Listed below are T cell receptor beta chains from one sample, sequenced in a study of cytomegalovirus exposure and HLA in healthy donors. Repertoires were generated with immunoSEQ multiplex PCR, while TCRdb's copy carries only in-frame clones and drops some. The sample records some 150,000 clones, about 80% being singletons. The sequenced sample consisted of PBMCs. The receptor set was obtained from a woman between 40 and 55 years old in good health and CMV-seronegative. The CDR3 runs from the conserved cysteine through the conserved F or W.

V gene	J gene	CDR3 length	CDR3 protein
TRBV28	TRBJ1-2	12	CASSPYRDGYTF
TRBV19	TRBJ1-2	13	CASSRPSLWGYTF
TRBV15	TRBJ2-7	14	CATSPWTGGYEQYF
TRBV5-1	TRBJ1-1	13	CATQRSLNTEAFF
TRBV15	TRBJ2-5	18	CATSSRLLGLAGVGKQYF
TRBV5-1	TRBJ2-2	16	CASSLNGAGYTGELFF
TRBV5-4	TRBJ1-2	14	CASSSQGENYGYTF
TRBV28	TRBJ2-1	17	CASSLWSATSSYNEQFF
TRBV20-1	TRBJ2-7	11	CSARDLQRQYF
TRBV5-3	TRBJ2-3	15	CARSSLESRTDTQYF
TRBV29-1	TRBJ2-5	13	CSVRGAGGETQYF
TRBV19	TRBJ1-5	14	CASSLQGWSQPQHF
TRBV9	TRBJ2-1	20	CASSVVLAGPGRSSYNEQFF
TRBV7-9	TRBJ2-3	13	CASSPGTADTQYF
TRBV5-1	TRBJ1-2	15	CASSFSGGGNYGYTF
TRBV2	TRBJ2-2	16	CASSERGTGGTGELFF
TRBV28	TRBJ1-2	15	CASTLTGVGNYGYTF
TRBV7-9	TRBJ2-7	15	CASSLVIADPYEQYF
TRBV19	TRBJ2-1	19	CASNSVPGLAGVTYNEQFF
TRBV7-3	TRBJ2-1	15	CASSPRTGSYNEQFF
TRBV10-3	TRBJ2-7	11	CAISDGYEQYF
TRBV27	TRBJ2-3	16	CASSLNRGAWSDTQYF